These T cell receptor beta chains were read from a single sample in a study of blood T cell repertoires in COVID-19. Some clones are missing from TCRdb's copy, which holds only in-frame ones; the method was immunoSEQ multiplex PCR. The sample yields about 330,000 clones, about 87% seen once. The sequenced sample was PBMCs or T cells enriched from blood (not recorded which). Source of these receptors: a man aged 25-40 years who had recovered from COVID-19. Each CDR3 is given with its conserved first and last residue. D genes are given only for firm matches. Size values are once, few and many counts, or a class for expanded clones, and some rows have none.

d_call | j_call | clone_size | v_call | cdr3_aa | cdr3_nt
TRBD2 | TRBJ2-1 | . | TRBV2 | CATQAGRYNEQFF | TGTGCCACTCAAGCGGGGAGATACAATGAGCAGTTCTTC
. | TRBJ1-1 | . | TRBV10-2 | CASSGGAINTEAFF | TGCGCCAGCAGTGGGGGCGCGATTAACACTGAAGCTTTCTTT
TRBD1 | TRBJ1-1 | . | TRBV28 | CAVPGQEVAEAFF | TGTGCCGTGCCGGGACAGGAGGTGGCTGAAGCTTTCTTT
TRBD1 | TRBJ1-2 | . | TRBV6-5 | CASSPGQGNIYGYTF | TGTGCCAGCAGTCCCGGACAGGGTAATATCTATGGCTACACCTTC
. | TRBJ1-6 | . | TRBV2 | CASRASGNSPLHF | TGTGCCAGCAGAGCATCCGGGAATTCACCCCTCCACTTT
. | TRBJ1-1 | . | TRBV7-9 | CASSIGTGANTEAFF | TGTGCCAGCAGCATAGGTACAGGAGCGAACACTGAAGCTTTCTTT
TRBD1 | TRBJ2-2 | . | TRBV6-5 | CASSYGQGHTGELFF | TGTGCCAGCAGTTACGGACAGGGGCACACCGGGGAGCTGTTTTTT
. | TRBJ2-7 | . | TRBV10-2 | CASSVGGGYEQYF | TGCGCCAGCAGTGTTGGGGGAGGCTACGAGCAGTACTTC
TRBD1 | TRBJ1-1 | . | TRBV27 | CASSFSGGGTEAFF | TGTGCCAGCAGTTTCTCAGGGGGAGGCACTGAAGCTTTCTTT
. | TRBJ2-3 | . | TRBV10-3 | CAISALDADTQYF | TGTGCCATCAGTGCCCTAGATGCAGATACGCAGTATTTT
TRBD1 | TRBJ1-4 | . | TRBV12-5 | CASGSQGAREKLFF | TGTGCTAGTGGATCACAGGGGGCACGCGAAAAACTGTTTTTT
. | TRBJ2-7 | . | TRBV5-1 | CASSLDGTRGEQYF | TGCGCCAGCAGCTTGGACGGAACAAGGGGCGAGCAGTACTTC
. | TRBJ2-7 | once | TRBV5-1 | CASSLASNANEQYF | TGCGCCAGCAGCTTGGCTTCAAACGCTAACGAGCAGTACTTC
TRBD1 | TRBJ2-1 | . | TRBV15 | CATSGDREPYNEQFF | TGTGCCACCAGCGGGGACAGGGAACCTTACAATGAGCAGTTCTTC
TRBD1 | TRBJ1-1 | once | TRBV18 | CASSQQGSTEAFF | TGTGCCAGCTCTCAACAGGGGTCCACTGAAGCTTTCTTT
TRBD2 | TRBJ2-1 | . | TRBV5-1 | CASSTGLAAYNEQFF | TGCGCCAGCAGCACGGGACTAGCAGCCTACAATGAGCAGTTCTTC
. | TRBJ1-1 | . | TRBV10-3 | CAISAVSGSTEAFF | TGTGCCATCAGTGCCGTTTCAGGGTCCACTGAAGCTTTCTTT
TRBD1 | TRBJ2-7 | . | TRBV24-1 | CATSEGTGVREQYF | TGTGCCACCAGTGAGGGGACAGGGGTGCGCGAGCAGTACTTC
. | TRBJ1-1 | . | TRBV10-3 | CAISDGGAGSTEAFF | TGTGCCATCAGTGACGGGGGGGCGGGGAGCACTGAAGCTTTCTTT
. | TRBJ2-5 | . | TRBV7-9 | CASSPNWAEQETQYF | TGTGCCAGCAGCCCCAATTGGGCAGAACAAGAGACCCAGTACTTC
. | TRBJ2-3 | . | TRBV18 | CASSPTSTDTQYF | TGTGCCAGCTCACCAACAAGCACAGATACGCAGTATTTT
TRBD1 | TRBJ1-6 | few | TRBV28 | CASSAVKAGTGNSPLHF | TGTGCCAGCAGCGCAGTCAAAGCCGGGACAGGTAATTCACCCCTCCACTTT
. | TRBJ2-7 | . | TRBV5-5 | CASSWGRGSYEQYF | TGTGCCAGCAGCTGGGGGCGCGGCTCCTACGAGCAGTACTTC
TRBD1 | TRBJ1-1 | . | TRBV6-1 | CASSDRQGRNTEAFF | TGTGCCAGCAGTGACAGACAGGGGCGGAACACTGAAGCTTTCTTT
TRBD1 | TRBJ2-3 | . | TRBV10-2 | CASRSRDREISDTQYF | TGCGCCAGCAGGAGTCGGGACAGGGAGATATCTGATACGCAGTATTTT
. | TRBJ1-3 | . | TRBV4-1 | CASSSLNTGFSGNTIYF | TGCGCCAGCAGCTCCTTGAATACAGGGTTCTCTGGAAACACCATATATTTT
TRBD1 | TRBJ1-4 | once | TRBV3-1/TRBV3-2 | CASSHRTGNNEKLFF | TGTGCCAGCAGCCATAGGACAGGGAATAATGAAAAACTGTTTTTT
. | TRBJ1-3 | . | TRBV9 | CASSDPGGSGNTIYF | TGTGCCAGCAGCGACCCCGGAGGGTCTGGAAACACCATATATTTT
. | TRBJ1-1 | . | TRBV28 | CASSLMSGRGLTTEAFF | TGTGCCAGCAGTTTAATGTCCGGGAGGGGGTTGACCACTGAAGCTTTCTTT
. | TRBJ1-2 | . | TRBV11-2 | CASRGARGSYGYTF | TGTGCCAGCAGAGGGGCCCGGGGGTCGTATGGCTACACCTTC
. | TRBJ2-5 | . | TRBV27 | CASSSETQYF | TGTGCCAGCAGCTCAGAGACCCAGTACTTC
. | TRBJ2-7 | . | TRBV15 | CATSRDVGDNSYEQYF | TGTGCCACCAGCAGAGATGTGGGAGACAACTCCTACGAGCAGTACTTC
TRBD2 | TRBJ2-3 | . | TRBV27 | CASLTRGLADHGPYF | TGTGCCAGTCTCACAAGGGGACTAGCGGATCATGGGCCGTATTTT
TRBD2 | TRBJ2-7 | . | TRBV28 | CASKAGESYEQYF | TGTGCCAGCAAGGCGGGGGAGTCCTACGAGCAGTACTTC
TRBD1 | TRBJ1-6 | . | TRBV6-5 | CASSRTGINSPLHF | TGTGCCAGCAGTCGGACAGGAATAAATTCACCCCTCCACTTT
. | TRBJ2-2 | few | TRBV2 | CASSDERVGELFF | TGTGCCAGCAGTGACGAGAGGGTGGGGGAGCTGTTTTTT
. | TRBJ2-2 | once | TRBV25-1 | CASSAGPSNTGELFF | TGTGCCAGCAGTGCCGGTCCCTCGAACACCGGGGAGCTGTTTTTT
. | TRBJ1-1 | . | TRBV27 | CASSLQDSRTEAFF | TGTGCCAGCAGCCTACAGGATTCGCGCACTGAAGCTTTCTTT
TRBD1 | TRBJ2-2 | many | TRBV4-1 | CASSQDTQGAVTGELFF | TGCGCCAGCAGCCAAGATACGCAGGGGGCTGTAACCGGGGAGCTGTTTTTT
. | TRBJ1-5 | . | TRBV9 | CASSVGGGQPQHF | TGTGCCAGCAGCGTCGGGGGTGGCCAGCCCCAGCATTTT
TRBD2 | TRBJ2-2 | . | TRBV5-1 | CASSLGVSGRTGELFF | TGCGCCAGCAGCTTGGGGGTTAGCGGGCGCACCGGGGAGCTGTTTTTT